This T cell receptor beta chain was obtained from a study of blood T cell repertoires in COVID-19. Profiled with immunoSEQ multiplex PCR; TCRdb holds only in-frame clones, not every one. The sample yields about 200,000 clones, around 85% seen once. The CDR3 loop spans 14 amino acids. Germline-derived CDR1 and CDR2 are KGHDR and SFDVKD. The V end lost 12 bases, the J end lost 5 bases, and 18 bases lay between the germline ends. The genes are TRBV24-1 and TRBJ2-2, with D tentatively TRBD2 (6 bases). The specimen was peripheral blood. The TCR originated in an elderly woman with acute or convalescent COVID-19. CDR3 residues: CAVRESPETGELFF. For the CDR3, the DNA is TGTGCCGTCCGGGAGTCGCCGGAAACCGGGGAGCTGTTTTTT.